The 10 T cell receptor beta chains below were found in one sample sequenced in a study of CD8 T cells in ankylosing spondylitis. Study-wide findings and caveats: Seven to nine highly homologous variants formed a TCR beta motif that appeared characteristic of ankylosing spondylitis blood.

These TCRs are of unknown antigen specificity. TCRdb re-called the 5' RACE reads with MiXCR, one entry per CDR3 protein. The sample comprises more than 400,000 distinct CDR3 sequences, roughly 5% of which are singletons, and approximately 3.5% rests with the top ten. Specimen: blood, either unsorted or a sorted T cell fraction (not recorded which). These receptors originate from a male donor with ankylosing spondylitis.

This clonotype was seen repeatedly, ten times or more. The chain joins TRBV7-2 to TRBJ2-7; the match to TRBD2 covers 11 bases. The CDR3 length is 16 residues. Germline lookup yields CDR1 SGHTA and CDR2 FQGNSA. The V segment lost 6 bases and the J segment 11 bases; nucleotides outside the gene matches: 18. CDR3 sequence: CASSLRARLAGGEKYF. DNA for the CDR3: TGTGCCAGCAGTTTGAGGGCGAGGCTAGCGGGAGGAGAGAAGTACTTC.

This clonotype was found many times. The genes are TRBV6-1 and TRBJ1-2; D is unclear. The CDR3 extends over 15 amino acids. The germline CDR1 and CDR2 sequences are MNHNS and SASEGT. V lost 6 bases, J lost 4 bases, and 18 bases lay in between. In nucleotides, the CDR3 is TGTGCCAGCAGCAACGAAGGTGTCGGTACCTATGGCTACACCTTC. Protein sequence: CASSNEGVGTYGYTF.

The chain has TRBV11-2 and TRBJ1-1, with TRBD1 matching over 9 bases. Germline V gene data show CDR1 as SGHAT and CDR2 as FQNNGV. J lost 0 bases, V lost 6 bases, and 23 bases had no gene match. The CDR3 spans 21 residues. CDR3 DNA: TGTGCCAGCAGAACAATCCGGGACAGGGACGGGAGAGGGCATGTGAACACTGAAGCTTTCTTT. Protein: CASRTIRDRDGRGHVNTEAFF.

This clonotype was counted ten times or more. The chain couples TRBV5-1 to TRBJ1-6, with 7 bases that match TRBD1. J lost 9 bases, V lost 4 bases, and 7 bases had no gene match. CDR1 is SGHRS, CDR2 YFSETQ, per germline. The CDR3 loop spans 14 amino acids. The CDR3 sequence is CASSGGDRVSPLHF. As DNA, the CDR3 is TGCGCCAGCAGCGGTGGGGACAGAGTTTCACCCCTCCACTTT.

This clonotype has more than one count but fewer than ten. The J gene is TRBJ1-5, the V gene TRBV5-1, with a possible D match to TRBD1 (5 bases). V was pared by 2 bases and J by 6 bases, with 12 bases between. CDR1 is SGHRS and CDR2 is YFSETQ in the germline V gene. This CDR3 has 14 residues. The CDR3 sequence: CASSLGDSGQPQHF. The CDR3 DNA reads TGCGCCAGCAGCTTAGGGGACTCTGGTCAGCCCCAGCATTTT.

There are many counts of this clonotype. This chain connects TRBV9 to TRBJ2-5, with D hard to call. Germline CDR1 reads SGDLS; CDR2 reads YYNGEE. Trimming removed 3 bases at V and 3 bases at J, with 3 bases between. The CDR3 length is 11 residues. As DNA, the CDR3 is TGTGCCAGCAGCGCCGAAGAGACCCAGTACTTC. Translation: CASSAEETQYF.

This clonotype was counted many times. This chain uses TRBV6-6 with TRBJ1-3, with D possibly matching TRBD1 (5 bases). The CDR3 consists of 13 residues. Germline assignment: CDR1 MNHNY and CDR2 SVGAGI (reference sequence). With 7 bases removed from V and 2 bases from J, the gap between germline ends came to 9 bases. The CDR3 DNA is TGTGCCAGCACGTCGGGGGCTGGAAACACCATATATTTT. The encoded protein is CASTSGAGNTIYF.

This clonotype appeared many times. The rearrangement uses TRBV5-1 and TRBJ2-7; 7 positions agree with TRBD1. Germline loops: CDR1 SGHRS, CDR2 YFSETQ. J was trimmed by 3 bases and V by 4 bases; bases with no gene match: 13. The length of the CDR3 is 16 residues. The CDR3 DNA is TGCGCCAGCAGCAGGACCACCGGGACAGCCAACTACGAGCAGTACTTC. Protein: CASSRTTGTANYEQYF.

This clonotype was recorded many times. The rearrangement uses TRBV29-1 and TRBJ2-7; TRBD2 might be the D (6 bases). Trimming took 4 bases from V and 10 from J, leaving 20 bases between them. CDR3 length: 13 amino acids. Germline V gives CDR1 SQVTM, CDR2 ANQGSEA. The CDR3: CSVGAGSRRGQYF. The CDR3 DNA is TGCAGCGTTGGAGCAGGCAGCCGGAGGGGCCAGTACTTC.

This clonotype was seen a handful of times. The chain is built from TRBV4-2 and TRBJ2-5; no firm D call. CDR3 length equals 12 residues. The germline V gene has CDR1 LGHNA and CDR2 YNFKEQ. V was shortened by 0 bases and J by 4 bases, with 3 bases between the two germline ends. CDR3 sequence (DNA): TGTGCCAGCAGCCAAGAGCGAGAGACCCAGTACTTC. Its protein is CASSQERETQYF.